One sample yielded the 14 T cell receptor beta chains listed below, sequenced in a study of regulatory T cells in long-lasting Graves disease. Time point here: persistent/refractory GD, antithyroid drugs over 5 years with positive TRAb. Generation of the TCR library employed RNA extracted from PBMCs. To make TCR beta libraries, researchers used iRepertoire HTBI primers and Arm-PCR of CDR3 regions. One entry per CDR3 protein results from TCRdb running MiXCR on the multiplex PCR reads. The top ten hold roughly 26% of the sample, which has a few hundred thousand distinct CDR3 sequences, roughly a quarter seen once. The sequences come from peripheral blood mononuclear cells (PBMCs), collected when the disease was refractory, from a patient treated with antithyroid drugs. All receptors come from a female donor with Graves disease.

This clonotype was seen ten or more times. The V call is TRBV6-5, the J call TRBJ2-7, with no clear D. V gave up 2 bases and J gave up 0 bases, with 8 bases separating them. The germline CDR1 and CDR2 sequences are MNHEY and SVGAGI. CDR3 size: 14 residues. The CDR3 sequence: CASSYAAYSYEQYF. CDR3 nucleotides: TGTGCCAGCAGTTACGCCGCTTACTCCTACGAGCAGTACTTC.

This clonotype was seen repeatedly, ten times or more. V gene TRBV10-3 combines with J gene TRBJ2-5; D tentatively reads TRBD1 or TRBD2 (5 bases each). Trimming took 0 bases from V and 5 from J, leaving 16 bases between them. Germline V gives CDR1 ENHRY, CDR2 SYGVKD. The CDR3 length is 16 residues. This chain's CDR3 is CAISESYGGRGETQYF. The CDR3 bases are TGTGCCATCAGTGAGTCGTATGGGGGTCGTGGGGAGACCCAGTACTTC.

This clonotype showed up just a few times. This chain joins TRBV14 and TRBJ1-3; TRBD1 matches 7 bases. The CDR3 sequence is 16 residues long. Germline CDR1 is SGHDN and CDR2 is FVKESK. J was trimmed by 0 bases and V by 1 base; bases with no gene match: 3. The CDR3 spells CASSQGGTVSGNTIYF. CDR3 DNA sequence: TGTGCCAGCAGCCAAGGAGGGACAGTCTCTGGAAACACCATATATTTT.

The CDR3 loop reads CASSELSGYTF. CDR3 nucleotide sequence: TGTGCCAGCAGTGAATTATCTGGCTACACCTTC. The chain links TRBV25-1 to TRBJ1-2; D is undetermined. Deletions cut 1 base from V and 7 bases from J, with 4 bases between. Germline V gives CDR1 MGHDK, CDR2 SYGVNS. The CDR3 totals 11 residues.

The rearrangement uses TRBV28 and TRBJ2-7; 8 positions match TRBD2. V was pared by 5 bases and J by 4 bases, with 7 bases of the junction left unmatched. The CDR3 is made up of 14 amino acids. Looked up from germline, CDR1 is MDHEN and CDR2 is SYDVKM. The DNA of the CDR3 is TGTGCCAGCAGTCGGATGGCGGGGGGATACGAGCAGTACTTC. Translated: CASSRMAGGYEQYF.

The rearrangement uses TRBV6-1 and TRBJ2-7; TRBD2 aligns across 11 bases. The CDR3 sequence is 16 residues long. Germline CDR1 is MNHNS and CDR2 is SASEGT. Trimming took 4 bases from V and 5 from J; bases not matched to a gene: 10. The CDR3 region is CASSATSGSRSHEQYF. The CDR3 DNA is TGTGCCAGCAGTGCAACTAGCGGGAGTCGGTCTCACGAGCAGTACTTC.

This chain uses TRBV3-1 with TRBJ2-2; D unclear. Germline CDR1 is LGHDT and CDR2 is YNNKEL (reference sequence). The germline V and J ends were trimmed by 4 bases and 6 bases, with 3 bases remaining between them. CDR3 size: 11 residues. The CDR3 here is CASSRAGELFF. CDR3 nucleotide sequence: TGTGCCAGCAGCCGGGCCGGGGAGCTGTTTTTT.

The CDR3 DNA sequence: TGTGCCAGCAATTCAGGGGGATATAACACCGGGGAGCTGTTTTTT. Its translation: CASNSGGYNTGELFF. The chain uses TRBV6-1 and TRBJ2-2, with TRBD1 matching 7 bases. V gave up 7 bases and J gave up 2 bases; unmatched junction bases: 7. Looked up from germline, CDR1 is MNHNS and CDR2 is SASEGT. The CDR3 extends over 15 amino acids.

Points on this clonotype: This may come from a read error, since a much larger clone is one base off. The final CDR3 position lacks the conserved phenylalanine or tryptophan, pointing to a likely read error. The chain joins TRBV7-9 to TRBJ1-1; D is perhaps TRBD1 (5 bases). Trimming pared 1 base from V and 10 bases from J, leaving 10 bases between. The germline V gene has CDR1 SEHNR and CDR2 FQNEAQ (reference sequence). The CDR3 covers 12 residues. The CDR3 reads CASSLDSRGAFS. In nucleotides, the CDR3 is TGTGCCAGCAGCTTAGATTCGAGGGGAGCTTTCTCT.

This clonotype was counted many times. The CDR3 DNA reads as TGTGCCAGCAGTTTGCCGGACGGCTACACCTTC. Translating it yields CASSLPDGYTF. This sequence joins TRBV28 and TRBJ1-2, with D hard to call. CDR1 MDHEN and CDR2 SYDVKM come from the germline V gene. The V end lost 3 bases, the J end lost 8 bases, and 7 bases lay between the germline ends. The CDR3 extends over 11 amino acids.

This clonotype appeared a few times. The chain is built from TRBV30 and TRBJ2-4; TRBD1 matches 12 bases. The germline V gene has CDR1 GTSNPN and CDR2 SVGIG (reference sequence). V lost 3 bases, J lost 9 bases, and 9 bases stayed unmatched. The CDR3 has 15 residues. This CDR3 is CAWSARDRGRAIQYF. DNA of the CDR3: TGTGCCTGGAGCGCCCGGGACAGGGGGCGGGCCATTCAGTACTTC.

This clonotype was observed at least ten times. CDR3 sequence (DNA): TGTGCTGGGGGCAGGGGATCCAATCAGCCCCAGCATTTT. This codes for CAGGRGSNQPQHF. The rearrangement joins TRBV28 to TRBJ1-5; a possible D gene is TRBD1 (6 bases). This CDR3 comprises 13 residues. From germline, CDR1 is MDHEN and CDR2 SYDVKM. Filled out from reference TRBV28 and TRBJ1-5, the complete variable domain reads DVKVTQSSRYLVKRTGEKVFLECVQDMDHENMFWYRQDPGLGLRLIYFSYDVKMKEKGDIPEGYSVSREKKERFSLILESASTNQTSMYLCAGGRGSNQPQHFGDGTRLSIL.

The J gene is TRBJ2-7, the V gene TRBV7-2; tentative D call: TRBD1 (5 bases). Germline V CDR1 and CDR2: SGHTA, FQGNSA. The CDR3 covers 14 residues. V was trimmed by 3 bases and J by 2 bases, leaving 11 bases between them. The CDR3 DNA reads TGTGCCAGCAGCTTCTCAGGGTCGACCTACGAGCAGTACTTC. Amino acids: CASSFSGSTYEQYF.

In its sample, this clonotype was seen a few times. The chain uses TRBV10-2 and TRBJ1-6; D call uncertain. The CDR3 covers 16 residues. Trimming removed 2 bases at V and 7 bases at J, with 15 bases between. The germline V gene has CDR1 WSHSY and CDR2 SAAADI. CDR3 DNA: TGCGCCAGCAGTGAGACGGCAGGCGGTGCCAATTCACCCCTCCACTTT. Protein: CASSETAGGANSPLHF.